This TCR beta chain was identified in a study of beta chain features in type 1 diabetes. Germline values: CDR1 LGHNA, CDR2 YNFKEQ. With V trimmed by 3 bases and J by 6 bases, 7 bases remained unmatched. The CDR3 runs 15 residues. The whole isolated RNA underwent reverse transcription, so sequencing captured expressed TCRB transcripts. Naive, central memory and regulatory T cell samples averaged about 3.5 million reads. Libraries were prepared by immunoSEQ multiplex PCR; TCRdb keeps only in-frame clonotypes and omits some of them. The data show more than 300,000 clones, with around 15% seen just once and 0.019% held by the top ten.

The receptor's source is a young woman in good health. What was sequenced was naive CD4+ T cells from blood. The chain recombines TRBV4-2 with TRBJ2-7; 11 nucleotides match TRBD1. The CDR3 DNA reads TGTGCCAGCAGCCAGAGGGACAGGGGGAATTCCGAGCAGTACTTC. Encoded protein: CASSQRDRGNSEQYF.